This paragraph reports one TCR beta chain. Produced via immunoSEQ multiplex PCR; TCRdb's table is partial and in-frame only. Among 150,000 to 200,000 clones, roughly 90% were seen once, and the ten largest hold about 4.5%. The sample originates from a study of T cell responses to AZD1222 COVID-19 vaccine. This TCR was sampled from an adult in good health. This specimen was peripheral blood, taken on day 0 of AZD1222 vaccination.

The CDR3 DNA is TGTGCCAGCAGCCCAGGAAACACTGAAGCTTTCTTT. It is translated as CASSPGNTEAFF. The chain combines TRBV2 with TRBJ1-1; D is unresolved. From germline, CDR1 is SNHLY and CDR2 FYNNEI. This CDR3 region has 12 residues. The V gene lost 6 bases and the J gene lost 2 bases, with 7 bases spanning the gap.